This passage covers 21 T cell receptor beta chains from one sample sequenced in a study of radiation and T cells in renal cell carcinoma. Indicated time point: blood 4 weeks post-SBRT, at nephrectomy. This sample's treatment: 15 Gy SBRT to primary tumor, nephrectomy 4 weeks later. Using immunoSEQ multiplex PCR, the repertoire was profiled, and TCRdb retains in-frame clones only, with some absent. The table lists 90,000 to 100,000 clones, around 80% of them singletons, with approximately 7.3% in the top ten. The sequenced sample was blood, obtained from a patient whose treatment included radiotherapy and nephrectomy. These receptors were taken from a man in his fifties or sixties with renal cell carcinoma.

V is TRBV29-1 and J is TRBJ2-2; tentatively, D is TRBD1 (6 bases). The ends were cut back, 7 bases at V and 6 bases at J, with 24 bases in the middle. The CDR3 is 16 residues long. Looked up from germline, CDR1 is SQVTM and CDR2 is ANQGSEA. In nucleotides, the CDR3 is TGCAGCGCTCCACGTAACAGGGAAGGTAACCCCGGGGAGCTGTTTTTT. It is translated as CSAPRNREGNPGELFF.

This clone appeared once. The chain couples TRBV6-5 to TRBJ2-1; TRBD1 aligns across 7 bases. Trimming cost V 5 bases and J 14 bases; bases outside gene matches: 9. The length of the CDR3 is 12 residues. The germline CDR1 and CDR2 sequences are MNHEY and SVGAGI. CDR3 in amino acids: CASSRSGQEEFF. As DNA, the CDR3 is TGTGCCAGCAGTAGAAGTGGACAGGAGGAGTTCTTC.

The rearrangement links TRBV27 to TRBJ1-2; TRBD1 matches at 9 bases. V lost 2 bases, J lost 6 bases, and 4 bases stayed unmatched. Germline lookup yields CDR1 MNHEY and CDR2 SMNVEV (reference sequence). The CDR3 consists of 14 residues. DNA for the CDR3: TGTGCCAGCAGTTTACTGACAGGGGGGCATGGCTACACCTTC. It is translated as CASSLLTGGHGYTF.

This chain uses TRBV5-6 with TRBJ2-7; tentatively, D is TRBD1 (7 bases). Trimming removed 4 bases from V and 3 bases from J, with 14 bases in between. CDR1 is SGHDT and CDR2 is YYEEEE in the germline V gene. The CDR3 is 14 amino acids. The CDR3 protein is CASSPGDSLYEQYF. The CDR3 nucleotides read TGTGCCAGCAGCCCGGGGGACAGTCTCTACGAGCAGTACTTC.

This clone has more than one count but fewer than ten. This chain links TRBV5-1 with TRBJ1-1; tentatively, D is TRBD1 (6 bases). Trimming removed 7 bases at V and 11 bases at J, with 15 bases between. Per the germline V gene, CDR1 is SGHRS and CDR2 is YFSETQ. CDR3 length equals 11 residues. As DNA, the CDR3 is TGCGCCAGCTCCTCGGGCCAGGGGGCTTTCTTT. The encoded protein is CASSSGQGAFF.

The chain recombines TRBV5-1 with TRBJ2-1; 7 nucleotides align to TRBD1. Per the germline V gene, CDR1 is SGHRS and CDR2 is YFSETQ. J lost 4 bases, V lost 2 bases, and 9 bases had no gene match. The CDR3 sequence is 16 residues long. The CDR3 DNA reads TGCGCCAGCAGCTTCTTCCGGGACAGCGGTTACAATGAGCAGTTCTTC. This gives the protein CASSFFRDSGYNEQFF.

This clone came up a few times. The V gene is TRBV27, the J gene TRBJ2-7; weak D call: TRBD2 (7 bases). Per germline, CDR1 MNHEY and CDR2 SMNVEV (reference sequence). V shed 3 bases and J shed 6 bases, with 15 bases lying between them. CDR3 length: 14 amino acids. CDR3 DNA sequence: TGTGCCAGCAGTTTGGGGGAGGGGGGCCGCGAGCAGTACTTC. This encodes CASSLGEGGREQYF.

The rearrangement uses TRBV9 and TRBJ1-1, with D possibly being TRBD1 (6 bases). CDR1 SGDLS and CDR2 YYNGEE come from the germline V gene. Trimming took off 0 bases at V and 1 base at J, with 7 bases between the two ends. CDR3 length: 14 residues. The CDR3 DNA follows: TGTGCCAGCAGCGTAGGACAGGCGAACACTGAAGCTTTCTTT. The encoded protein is CASSVGQANTEAFF. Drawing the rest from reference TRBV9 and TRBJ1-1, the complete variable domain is DSGVTQTPKHLITATGQRVTLRCSPRSGDLSVYWYQQSLDQGLQFLIQYYNGEERAKGNILERFSAQQFPDLHSELNLSSLELGDSALYFCASSVGQANTEAFFGQGTRLTVV.

The CDR3 sequence: CASRGGGSGSSYNEQFF. CDR3 coding DNA: TGTGCCAGCAGAGGTGGCGGCAGCGGGAGCTCCTACAATGAGCAGTTCTTC. This rearrangement joins TRBV27 to TRBJ2-1; 8 nucleotides agree with TRBD2. This CDR3 region has 17 residues. The germline gives CDR1 MNHEY, CDR2 SMNVEV (reference sequence). V trimming: 6 bases; J trimming: 0 bases; junction bases outside the gene matches: 10.

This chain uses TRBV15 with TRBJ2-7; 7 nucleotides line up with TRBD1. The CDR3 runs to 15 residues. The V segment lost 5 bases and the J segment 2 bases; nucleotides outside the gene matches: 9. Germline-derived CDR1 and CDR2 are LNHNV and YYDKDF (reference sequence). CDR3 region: CATSAARDRTYEQYF. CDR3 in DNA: TGTGCCACCAGCGCCGCCCGGGACAGAACCTACGAGCAGTACTTC. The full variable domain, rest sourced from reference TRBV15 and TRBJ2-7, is DAMVIQNPRYQVTQFGKPVTLSCSQTLNHNVMYWYQQKSSQAPKLLFHYYDKDFNNEADTPDNFQSRRPNTSFCFLDIRSPGLGDTAMYLCATSAARDRTYEQYFGPGTRLTVT.

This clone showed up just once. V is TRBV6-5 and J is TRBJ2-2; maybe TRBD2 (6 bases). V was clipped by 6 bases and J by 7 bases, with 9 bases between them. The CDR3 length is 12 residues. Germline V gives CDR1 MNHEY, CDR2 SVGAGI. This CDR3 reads CASSARGGELFF. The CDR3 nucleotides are TGTGCCAGCAGCGCGCGGGGCGGGGAGCTGTTTTTT.

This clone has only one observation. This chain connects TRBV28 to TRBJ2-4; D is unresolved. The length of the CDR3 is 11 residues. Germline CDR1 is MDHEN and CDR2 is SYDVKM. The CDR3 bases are TGTGGATGCAAAGCCAAAAACATTCAGTACTTC. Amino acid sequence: CGCKAKNIQYF.

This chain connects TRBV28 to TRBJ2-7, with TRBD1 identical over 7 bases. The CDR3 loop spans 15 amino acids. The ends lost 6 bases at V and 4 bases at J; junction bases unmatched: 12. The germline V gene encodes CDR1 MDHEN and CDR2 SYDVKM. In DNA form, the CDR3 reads TGTGCCAGCAGCCGCAGGACAGGAACCCTTTACGAGCAGTACTTC. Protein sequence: CASSRRTGTLYEQYF.

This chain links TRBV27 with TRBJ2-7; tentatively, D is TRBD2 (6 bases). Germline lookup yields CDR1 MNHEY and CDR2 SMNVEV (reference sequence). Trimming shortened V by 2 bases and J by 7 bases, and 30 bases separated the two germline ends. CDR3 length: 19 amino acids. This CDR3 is CASSLRGIGAAGSGLEQYF. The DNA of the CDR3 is TGTGCCAGCAGTTTACGGGGGATCGGGGCAGCCGGGTCGGGTTTGGAGCAGTACTTC.

The CDR3 nucleotides read TGTGCCAGTAGTATGTCCAGGGAGGGAGATACGCAGTATTTT. Encoded protein: CASSMSREGDTQYF. J is TRBJ2-3 and V is TRBV19, with 7 bases matching TRBD2. Germline lookup yields CDR1 LNHDA and CDR2 SQIVND (reference sequence). This CDR3 comprises 14 residues. J gave up 5 bases and V 3 bases, and 5 bases lay outside the gene matches.

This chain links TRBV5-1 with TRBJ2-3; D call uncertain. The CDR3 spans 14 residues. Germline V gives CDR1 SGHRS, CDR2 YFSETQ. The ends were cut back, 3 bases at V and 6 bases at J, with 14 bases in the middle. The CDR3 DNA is TGCGCCAGCAGCTCGACGGCCGGGCTGGATACGCAGTATTTT. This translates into CASSSTAGLDTQYF.

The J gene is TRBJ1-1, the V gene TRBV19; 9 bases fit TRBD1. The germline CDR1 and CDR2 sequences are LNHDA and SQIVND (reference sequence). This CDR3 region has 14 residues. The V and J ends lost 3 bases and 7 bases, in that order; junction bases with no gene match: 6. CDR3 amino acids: CASSIEGTGREAFF. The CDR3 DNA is TGTGCCAGTAGTATCGAGGGGACAGGGCGTGAAGCTTTCTTT.

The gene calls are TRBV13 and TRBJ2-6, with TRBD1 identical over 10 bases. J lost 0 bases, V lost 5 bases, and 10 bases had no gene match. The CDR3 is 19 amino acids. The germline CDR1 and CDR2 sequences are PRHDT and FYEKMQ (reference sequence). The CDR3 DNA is TGTGCCAGCAGCCTTCCTAACGACAGGGGGCTCTCTGGGGCCAACGTCCTGACTTTC. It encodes CASSLPNDRGLSGANVLTF.

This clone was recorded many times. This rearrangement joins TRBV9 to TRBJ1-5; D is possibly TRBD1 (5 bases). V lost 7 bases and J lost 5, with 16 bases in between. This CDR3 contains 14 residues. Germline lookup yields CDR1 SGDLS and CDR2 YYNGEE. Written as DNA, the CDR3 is TGTGCCAGCGGAGGGGCAGGGACCCATCAGCCCCAGCATTTT. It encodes CASGGAGTHQPQHF.

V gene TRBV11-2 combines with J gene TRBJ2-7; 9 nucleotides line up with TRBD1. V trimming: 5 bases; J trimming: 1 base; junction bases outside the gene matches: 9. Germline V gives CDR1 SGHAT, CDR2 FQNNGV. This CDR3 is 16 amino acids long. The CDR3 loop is CASSLTTGGASYEQYF. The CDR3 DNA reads TGTGCCAGCAGCCTCACGACAGGGGGGGCTTCCTACGAGCAGTACTTC.

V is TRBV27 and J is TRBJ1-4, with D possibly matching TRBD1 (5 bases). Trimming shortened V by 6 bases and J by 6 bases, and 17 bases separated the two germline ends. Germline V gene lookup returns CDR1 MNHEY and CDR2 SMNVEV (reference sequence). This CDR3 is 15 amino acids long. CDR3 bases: TGTGCCAGCAGCTCGTGGGGGGGTGGGGATGAAAAACTGTTTTTT. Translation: CASSSWGGGDEKLFF.